The T cell receptor beta chain described here comes from a study of cytomegalovirus exposure and HLA in healthy donors. Study findings and constraints: Specificity of a few CMV-associated chains for CMV antigens was verified in vitro.

Germline-derived CDR1 and CDR2 are LNHDA and SQIVND (reference sequence). The CDR3 covers 15 residues. V gave up 5 bases and J gave up 4 bases; unmatched junction bases: 7. In the PCR, 60 Vbeta and 13 Jbeta primers were used. Generated by immunoSEQ multiplex PCR, the TCRdb table keeps only in-frame clones and is missing some. The sample shows more than 100,000 clones, more than 60% of them seen only once. As regards this clone: Its antigen is currently unknown.

This clonotype was sampled from a middle-aged woman in good health and CMV-seropositive. What was sequenced was PBMCs. J is TRBJ2-7 and V is TRBV19; TRBD1 matches 11 bases. DNA of the CDR3: TGTGCCAGTAGTGGCCGGGACAGGGGGTTATACGAGCAGTACTTC. Translating gives CASSGRDRGLYEQYF.